This T cell receptor beta chain was profiled in a study of shared clonotypes between healthy human individuals. Germline V gene data show CDR1 as MNHNS and CDR2 as SASEGT. Trimming pared 5 bases from V and 2 bases from J, leaving 10 bases between. The CDR3 runs to 13 residues. Deep was the level used in running the assay. Spread over ten immunoSEQ deep assay plates, unsorted PBMC DNA underwent sequencing. TCRdb's table, derived via immunoSEQ multiplex PCR, lists solely in-frame clones and lacks some. The sample comprises roughly 500,000 clones, approximately 79% of which are singletons, and 10% to 15% rests with the top ten. A note on this clone: Its target is unknown.

Notes on the study in general: The expectation was that sequencing depth would affect clonotype sharing among donors. Owing to a small donor count, the genetic and exposure-history diversity represented was limited.

The V call is TRBV6-1, the J call TRBJ2-7, with D hard to call. This clonotype was sampled from a woman aged 40-49 years in good health. Some clones in this sample may be carry-over from other donors' samples. The sequencing input was PBMCs. The CDR3 is CASSIYDTYEQYF. DNA of the CDR3: TGTGCCAGCAGTATTTATGATACCTACGAGCAGTACTTC.